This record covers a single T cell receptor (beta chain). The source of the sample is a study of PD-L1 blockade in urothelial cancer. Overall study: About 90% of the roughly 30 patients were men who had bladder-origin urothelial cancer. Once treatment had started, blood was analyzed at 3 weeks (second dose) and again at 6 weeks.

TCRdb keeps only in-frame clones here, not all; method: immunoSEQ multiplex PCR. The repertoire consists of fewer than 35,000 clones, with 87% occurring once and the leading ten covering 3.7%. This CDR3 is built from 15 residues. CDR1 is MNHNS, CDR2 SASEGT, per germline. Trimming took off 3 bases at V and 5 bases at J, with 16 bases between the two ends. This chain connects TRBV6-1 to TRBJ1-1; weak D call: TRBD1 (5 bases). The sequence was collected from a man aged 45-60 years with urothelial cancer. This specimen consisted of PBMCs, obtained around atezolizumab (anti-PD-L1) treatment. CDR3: CASSEPKGIWTEAFF. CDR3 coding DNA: TGTGCCAGCAGTGAGCCTAAGGGGATCTGGACTGAAGCTTTCTTT.